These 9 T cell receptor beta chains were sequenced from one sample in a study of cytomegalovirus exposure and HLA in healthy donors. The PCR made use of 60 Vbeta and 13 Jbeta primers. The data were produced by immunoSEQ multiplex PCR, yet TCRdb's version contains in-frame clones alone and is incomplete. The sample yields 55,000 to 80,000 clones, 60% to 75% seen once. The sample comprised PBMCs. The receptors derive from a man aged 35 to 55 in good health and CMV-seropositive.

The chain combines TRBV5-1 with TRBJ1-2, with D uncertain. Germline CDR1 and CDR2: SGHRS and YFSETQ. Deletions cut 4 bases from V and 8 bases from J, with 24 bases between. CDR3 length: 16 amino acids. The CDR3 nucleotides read TGCGCCAGCAGCCTGGAGAGCACCTCCCTACCGCCAGGCTACACCTTC. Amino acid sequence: CASSLESTSLPPGYTF.

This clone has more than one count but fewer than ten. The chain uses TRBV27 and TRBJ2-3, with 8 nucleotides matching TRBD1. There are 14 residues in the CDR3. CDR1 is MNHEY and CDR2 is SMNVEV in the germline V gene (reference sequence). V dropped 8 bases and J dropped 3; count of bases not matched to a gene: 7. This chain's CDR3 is CASAGQGLTDTQYF. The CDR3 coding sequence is TGTGCCAGCGCAGGACAGGGACTGACAGATACGCAGTATTTT.

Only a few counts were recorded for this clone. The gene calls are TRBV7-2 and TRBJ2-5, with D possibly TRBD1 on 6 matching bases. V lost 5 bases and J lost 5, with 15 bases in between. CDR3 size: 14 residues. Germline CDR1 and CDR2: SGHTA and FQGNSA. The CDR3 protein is CASSETGFTETQYF. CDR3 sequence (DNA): TGTGCCAGCAGCGAAACAGGGTTCACCGAGACCCAGTACTTC.

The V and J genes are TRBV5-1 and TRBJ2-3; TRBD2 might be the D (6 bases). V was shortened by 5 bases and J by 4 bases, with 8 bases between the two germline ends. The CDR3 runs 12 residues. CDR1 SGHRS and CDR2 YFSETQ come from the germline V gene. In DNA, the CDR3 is TGCGCCAGCAGGATAGCGGCAGATACGCAGTATTTT. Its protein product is CASRIAADTQYF.

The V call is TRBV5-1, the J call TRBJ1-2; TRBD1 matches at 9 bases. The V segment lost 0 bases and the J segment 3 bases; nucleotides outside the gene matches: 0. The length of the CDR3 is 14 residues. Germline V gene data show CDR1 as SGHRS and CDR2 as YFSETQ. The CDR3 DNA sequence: TGCGCCAGCAGCTTGGGGACAGGGGACTATGGCTACACCTTC. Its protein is CASSLGTGDYGYTF.

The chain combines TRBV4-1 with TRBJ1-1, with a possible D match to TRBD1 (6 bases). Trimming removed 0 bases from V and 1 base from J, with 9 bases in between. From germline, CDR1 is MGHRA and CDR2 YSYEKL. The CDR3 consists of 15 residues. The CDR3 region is CASSQDPTGNTEAFF. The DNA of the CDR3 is TGCGCCAGCAGCCAAGACCCGACAGGGAACACTGAAGCTTTCTTT.

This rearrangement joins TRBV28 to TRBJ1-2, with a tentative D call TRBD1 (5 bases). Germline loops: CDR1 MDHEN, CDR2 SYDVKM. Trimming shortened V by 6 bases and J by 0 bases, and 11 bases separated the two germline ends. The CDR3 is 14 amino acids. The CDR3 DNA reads TGTGCCAGCAGAGCCGGAGGGGCTAACTATGGCTACACCTTC. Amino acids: CASRAGGANYGYTF.

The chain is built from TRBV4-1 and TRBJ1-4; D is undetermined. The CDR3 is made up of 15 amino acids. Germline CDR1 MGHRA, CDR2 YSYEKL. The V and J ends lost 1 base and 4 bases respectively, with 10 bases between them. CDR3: CASSQGRSGNEKLFF. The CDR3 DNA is TGCGCCAGCAGCCAAGGTCGATCGGGTAATGAAAAACTGTTTTTT.

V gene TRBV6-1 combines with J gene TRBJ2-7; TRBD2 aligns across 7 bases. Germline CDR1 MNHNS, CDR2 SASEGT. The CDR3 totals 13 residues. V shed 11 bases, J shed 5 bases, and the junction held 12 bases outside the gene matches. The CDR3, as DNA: TGTGCCGGACGAGCGGGGCAATCTGACGAGCAGTACTTC. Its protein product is CAGRAGQSDEQYF.